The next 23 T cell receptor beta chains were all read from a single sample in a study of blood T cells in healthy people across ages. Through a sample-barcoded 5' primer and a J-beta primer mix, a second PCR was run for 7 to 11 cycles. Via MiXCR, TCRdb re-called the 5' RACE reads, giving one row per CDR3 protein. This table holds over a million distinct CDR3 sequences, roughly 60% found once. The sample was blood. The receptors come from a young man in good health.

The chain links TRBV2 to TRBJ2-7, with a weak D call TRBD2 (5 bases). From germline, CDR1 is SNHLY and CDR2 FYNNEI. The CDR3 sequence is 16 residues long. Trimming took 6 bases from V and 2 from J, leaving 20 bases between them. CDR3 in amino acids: CASRSERAKPTYEQYF. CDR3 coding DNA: TGTGCCAGCAGAAGCGAGAGGGCGAAACCCACCTACGAGCAGTACTTC.

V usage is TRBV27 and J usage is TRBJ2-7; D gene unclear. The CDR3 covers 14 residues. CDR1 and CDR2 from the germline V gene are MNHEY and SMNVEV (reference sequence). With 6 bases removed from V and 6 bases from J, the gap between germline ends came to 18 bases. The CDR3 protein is CASSRTSAPGEQYF. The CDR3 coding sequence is TGTGCCAGCAGCCGGACCTCGGCCCCCGGCGAGCAGTACTTC.

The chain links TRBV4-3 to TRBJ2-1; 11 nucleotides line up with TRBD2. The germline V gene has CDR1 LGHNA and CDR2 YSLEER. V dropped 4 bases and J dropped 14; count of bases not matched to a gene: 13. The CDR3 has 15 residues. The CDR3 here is CASSLTGLAGGPEFF. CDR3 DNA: TGCGCCAGCAGCCTTACCGGGCTAGCGGGGGGCCCGGAGTTCTTC.

In nucleotides, the CDR3 is TGCGCCAGCAGCTCCAAGACGGAATACAATGAGCAGTTCTTC. This translates into CASSSKTEYNEQFF. J is TRBJ2-1 and V is TRBV5-1, with D unresolved. The CDR3 totals 14 residues. Germline lookup yields CDR1 SGHRS and CDR2 YFSETQ. V was clipped by 3 bases and J by 4 bases, with 11 bases between them. The full variable domain, its missing parts supplied by reference TRBV5-1 and TRBJ2-1, is KAGVTQTPRYLIKTRGQQVTLSCSPISGHRSVSWYQQTPGQGLQFLFEYFSETQRNKGNFPGRFSGRQFSNSRSEMNVSTLELGDSALYLCASSSKTEYNEQFFGPGTRLTVL.

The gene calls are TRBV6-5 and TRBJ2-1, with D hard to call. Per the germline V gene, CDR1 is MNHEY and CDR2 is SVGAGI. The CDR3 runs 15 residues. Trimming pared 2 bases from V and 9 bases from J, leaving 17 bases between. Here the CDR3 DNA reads TGTGCCAGCAGTTACATGCGACCTCCAACGAGTGAGCAGTTCTTC. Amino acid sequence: CASSYMRPPTSEQFF.

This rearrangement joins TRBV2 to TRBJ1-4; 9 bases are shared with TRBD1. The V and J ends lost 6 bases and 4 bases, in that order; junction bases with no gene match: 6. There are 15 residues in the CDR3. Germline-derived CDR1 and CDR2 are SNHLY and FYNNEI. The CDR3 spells CASRQQGASNEKLFF. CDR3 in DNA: TGTGCCAGCAGACAACAGGGGGCAAGTAATGAAAAACTGTTTTTT.

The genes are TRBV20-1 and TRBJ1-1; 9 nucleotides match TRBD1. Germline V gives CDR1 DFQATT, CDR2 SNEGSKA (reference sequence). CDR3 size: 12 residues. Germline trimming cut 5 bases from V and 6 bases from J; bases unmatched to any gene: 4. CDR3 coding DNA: TGCAGTGCTCGGACAGGGGTCGCTGAAGCTTTCTTT. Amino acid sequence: CSARTGVAEAFF.

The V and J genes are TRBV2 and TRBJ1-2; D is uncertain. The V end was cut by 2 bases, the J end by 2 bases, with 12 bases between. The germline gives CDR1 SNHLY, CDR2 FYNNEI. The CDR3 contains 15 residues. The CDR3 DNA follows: TGTGCCAGCAGTGAAACTAGGGTATCAAACTATGGCTACACCTTC. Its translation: CASSETRVSNYGYTF.

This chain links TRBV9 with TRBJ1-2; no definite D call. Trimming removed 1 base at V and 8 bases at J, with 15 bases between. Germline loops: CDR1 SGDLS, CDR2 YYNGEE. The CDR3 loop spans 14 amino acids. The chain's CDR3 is CASSVRSLAEGYTF. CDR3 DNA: TGTGCCAGCAGCGTAAGGAGTTTGGCTGAGGGCTACACCTTC.

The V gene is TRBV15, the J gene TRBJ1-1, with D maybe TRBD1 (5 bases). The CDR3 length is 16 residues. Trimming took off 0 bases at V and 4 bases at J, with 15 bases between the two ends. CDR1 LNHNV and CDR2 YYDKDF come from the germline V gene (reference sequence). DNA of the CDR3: TGTGCCACCAGCAGAGAGATAGTACAGGACCCCACTGAAGCTTTCTTT. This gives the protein CATSREIVQDPTEAFF.

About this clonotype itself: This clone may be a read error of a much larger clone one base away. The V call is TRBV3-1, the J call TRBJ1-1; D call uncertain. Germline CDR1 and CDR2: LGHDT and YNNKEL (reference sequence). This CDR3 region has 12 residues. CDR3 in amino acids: CVSSRGNTEAFF. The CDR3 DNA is TGTGTCAGCAGCCGCGGGAACACTGAAGCTTTCTTT.

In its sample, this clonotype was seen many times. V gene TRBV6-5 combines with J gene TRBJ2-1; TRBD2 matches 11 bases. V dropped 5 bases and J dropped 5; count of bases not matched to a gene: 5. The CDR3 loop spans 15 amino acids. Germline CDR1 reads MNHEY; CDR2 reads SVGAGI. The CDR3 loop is CASSRLAGGNNEQFF. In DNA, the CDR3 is TGTGCCAGCAGTCGGCTAGCGGGAGGTAACAATGAGCAGTTCTTC.

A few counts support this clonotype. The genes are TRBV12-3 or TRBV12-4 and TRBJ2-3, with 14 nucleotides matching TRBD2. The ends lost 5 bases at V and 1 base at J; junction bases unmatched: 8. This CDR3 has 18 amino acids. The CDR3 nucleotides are TGTGCCAGCAGTCGTAACCCGGGACTAGCGGGAGGCACAGATACGCAGTATTTT. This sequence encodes CASSRNPGLAGGTDTQYF.

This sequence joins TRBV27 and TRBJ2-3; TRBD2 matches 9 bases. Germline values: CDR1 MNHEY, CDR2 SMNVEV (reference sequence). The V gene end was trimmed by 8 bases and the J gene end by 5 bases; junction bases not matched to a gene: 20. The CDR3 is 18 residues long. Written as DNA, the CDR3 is TGTGCCAGCGGATCCTTAAGAGAAGGAGCGGGGGGATTAGATACGCAGTATTTT. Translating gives CASGSLREGAGGLDTQYF.

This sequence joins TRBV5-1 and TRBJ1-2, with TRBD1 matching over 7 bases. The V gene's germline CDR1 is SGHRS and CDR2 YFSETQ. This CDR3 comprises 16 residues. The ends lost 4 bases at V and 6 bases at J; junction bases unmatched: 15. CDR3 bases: TGCGCCAGCAGCGTGAGAATTAACAGGGGTATCGATGGCTACACCTTC. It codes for CASSVRINRGIDGYTF.

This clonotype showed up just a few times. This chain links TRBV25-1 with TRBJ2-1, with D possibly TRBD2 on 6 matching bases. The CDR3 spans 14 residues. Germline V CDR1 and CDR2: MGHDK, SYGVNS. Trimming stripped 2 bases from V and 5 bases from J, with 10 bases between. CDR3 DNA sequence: TGTGCCAGCAGTGAACCCGGGAGAGACAATGAGCAGTTCTTC. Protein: CASSEPGRDNEQFF.

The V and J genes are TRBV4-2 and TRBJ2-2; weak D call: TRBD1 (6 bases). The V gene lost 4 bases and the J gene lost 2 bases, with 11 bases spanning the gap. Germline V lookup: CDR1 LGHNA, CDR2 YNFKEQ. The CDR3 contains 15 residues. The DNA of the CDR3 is TGTGCCAGCAGCCCTTCCGGGACAAACACCGGGGAGCTGTTTTTT. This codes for CASSPSGTNTGELFF.

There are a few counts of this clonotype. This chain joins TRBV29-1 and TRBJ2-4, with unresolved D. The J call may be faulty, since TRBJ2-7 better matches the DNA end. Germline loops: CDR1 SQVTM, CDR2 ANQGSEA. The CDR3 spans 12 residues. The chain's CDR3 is CSVASGHYEQYF. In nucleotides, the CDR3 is TGCAGCGTTGCCTCCGGTCACTACGAGCAGTACTTC.

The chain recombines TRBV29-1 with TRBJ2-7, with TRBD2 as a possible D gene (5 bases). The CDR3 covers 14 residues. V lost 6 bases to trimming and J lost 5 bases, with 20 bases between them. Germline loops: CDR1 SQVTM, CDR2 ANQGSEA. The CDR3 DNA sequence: TGCAGCGTGAGATTCGGTGGCAGGAGGCACGAGCAGTACTTC. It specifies CSVRFGGRRHEQYF.

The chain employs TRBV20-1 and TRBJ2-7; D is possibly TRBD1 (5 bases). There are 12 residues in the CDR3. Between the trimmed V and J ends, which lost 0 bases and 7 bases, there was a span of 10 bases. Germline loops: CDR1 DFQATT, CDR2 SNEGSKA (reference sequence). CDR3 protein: CSARDRGKEQYF. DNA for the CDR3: TGCAGTGCTAGAGATAGGGGTAAGGAGCAGTACTTC.

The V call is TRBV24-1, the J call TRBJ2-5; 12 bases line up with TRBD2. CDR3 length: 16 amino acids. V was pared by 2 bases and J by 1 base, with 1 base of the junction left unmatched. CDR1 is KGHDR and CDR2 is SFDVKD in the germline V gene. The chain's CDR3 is CATSDWTSGAQETQYF. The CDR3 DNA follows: TGTGCCACCAGTGATTGGACTAGCGGGGCCCAAGAGACCCAGTACTTC.

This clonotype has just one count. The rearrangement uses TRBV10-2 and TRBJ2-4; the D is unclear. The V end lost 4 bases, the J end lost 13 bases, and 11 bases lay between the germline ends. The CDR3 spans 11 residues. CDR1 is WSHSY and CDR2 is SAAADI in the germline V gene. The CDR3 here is CASSVDNEQYF. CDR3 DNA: TGCGCCAGCAGTGTTGACAATGAGCAGTACTTC.

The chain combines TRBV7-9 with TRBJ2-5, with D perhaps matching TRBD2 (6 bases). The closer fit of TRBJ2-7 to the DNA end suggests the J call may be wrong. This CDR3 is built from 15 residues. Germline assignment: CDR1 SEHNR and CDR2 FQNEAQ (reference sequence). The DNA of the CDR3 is TGTGCCAGCAGCACGGGGGAGGCCTCATGGTTCGAGCAGTACTTC. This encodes CASSTGEASWFEQYF.